The rows below give T cell receptor beta chains drawn from one sample of a study of OX40 agonist ivuxolimab in advanced cancers. Sequenced by immunoSEQ multiplex PCR; TCRdb stores in-frame clones only, minus some. The sample lists tens of thousands of clones, approximately 89% seen once, with approximately 0.8% in the top ten. The sample here was CD4+ or CD8+ T cells sorted from blood, taken in a trial of the OX40 agonist ivuxolimab. The receptors shown here come from an adult with an advanced solid tumor such as melanoma, head and neck, liver or kidney cancer. Both conserved end residues are part of each CDR3. Each record gives: D gene, clone size, J gene, V gene, CDR3 protein, CDR3 DNA. A D gene is named only where the DNA matches it firmly. Clone size is shown for a subset of rows, as once, few, many or a class of expanded clone.

>.|once|TRBJ2-7|TRBV30
CAWSLVLSYEQYF
TGTGCCTGGAGTCTTGTTCTCTCCTACGAGCAGTACTTC
>.|.|TRBJ2-7|TRBV4-3
CASSQDSRLGVQYF
TGCGCCAGCAGCCAAGATTCCAGGTTGGGGGTGCAGTACTTC
>TRBD1|.|TRBJ2-7|TRBV6-5
CASSNLHRGEQYF
TGTGCCAGCAGTAACCTCCACAGGGGCGAGCAGTACTTC
>TRBD1|.|TRBJ2-3|TRBV5-1
CASSLRTGNTDTQYF
TGCGCCAGCTCACTTCGGACAGGGAACACAGATACGCAGTATTTT
>.|.|TRBJ2-5|TRBV4-2
CASSRNRQETQYF
TGTGCCAGCTCACGAAATAGACAAGAGACCCAGTACTTC
>TRBD2|.|TRBJ2-7|TRBV5-1
CASSVIGGLAGGEQYF
TGCGCCAGCAGCGTCATAGGAGGGCTAGCGGGGGGCGAGCAGTACTTC
>.|.|TRBJ2-5|TRBV12-5
CASGLSDVETQYF
TGTGCTAGTGGTTTGTCTGACGTGGAGACCCAGTACTTC
>.|.|TRBJ2-2|TRBV19
CASSMLGRGNTGELFF
TGTGCCAGTAGTATGTTAGGCCGGGGGAACACCGGGGAGCTGTTTTTT
>.|.|TRBJ2-2|TRBV23-1
CASSQRIPTGELFF
TGCGCCAGCAGCCAACGTATCCCCACCGGGGAGCTGTTTTTT
>.|once|TRBJ1-5|TRBV7-2
CASSLDPGGRPQHF
TGTGCCAGCAGCCTGGACCCTGGGGGGAGGCCCCAGCATTTT
>.|.|TRBJ2-3|TRBV2
CASSERVLTDTQYF
TGTGCCAGCAGTGAGAGGGTACTCACAGATACGCAGTATTTT
>.|few|TRBJ1-4|TRBV5-1
CASSSSPGGVTTNEKLFF
TGCGCCAGCAGCTCCTCTCCGGGGGGCGTTACCACTAATGAAAAACTGTTTTTT
>TRBD2|.|TRBJ2-7|TRBV13
CASSGRARYEQYF
TGTGCCAGCAGCGGGAGGGCCAGGTACGAGCAGTACTTC
>TRBD2|.|TRBJ2-3|TRBV11-2
CASSLGVEGGLAAADTQYF
TGTGCCAGCAGCTTAGGGGTGGAGGGTGGACTAGCGGCGGCAGATACGCAGTATTTT
>.|.|TRBJ2-2|TRBV30
CAWSQPWSSRKNTGELFF
TGTGCCTGGAGTCAACCCTGGTCGTCTCGGAAGAACACCGGGGAGCTGTTTTTT
>TRBD1|.|TRBJ2-1|TRBV18
CASSRTGGLSNNEQFF
TGTGCCAGCTCACGAACAGGGGGGTTGAGTAACAATGAGCAGTTCTTC